This T cell receptor beta chain was obtained from a study of blood T cell repertoires in COVID-19. Assay: immunoSEQ multiplex PCR; the TCRdb copy retains only in-frame clones and omits some. The data show under 500,000 clones, around 91% seen once. The specimen sequenced was PBMCs or T cells enriched from blood (not recorded which). The source is a man aged 30 to 45 who had recovered from COVID-19.

CDR3 residues: CASSLTTETYEQYF. The CDR3 nucleotides read TGTGCCAGCAGCTTAACGACAGAAACCTACGAGCAGTACTTC. J is TRBJ2-7 and V is TRBV7-6; D is possibly TRBD1 (5 bases). The CDR3 is made up of 14 amino acids. Per the germline V gene, CDR1 is SGHVS and CDR2 is FNYEAQ. V was clipped by 2 bases and J by 2 bases, with 10 bases between them.